A single sample is the source of the 2 T cell receptor beta chains below, sequenced in a study of shared clonotypes between healthy human individuals. Using immunoSEQ multiplex PCR, the repertoire was profiled, and TCRdb retains in-frame clones only, with some absent. The sample lists roughly 1,800,000 clones, just under 95% occurring once. Terminally differentiated effector memory CD45RA+ cells were excluded by CCR7 positive selection of CD45RO-negative cells. Sequenced input: naive CD8+ T cells sorted from blood. The receptors come from a man aged 18 to 30 in good health.

This clone was observed at least ten times. The rearrangement uses TRBV28 and TRBJ2-6, with D perhaps TRBD1 (5 bases). The CDR3 length is 18 residues. Trimming stripped 3 bases from V and 0 bases from J, with 15 bases between. The V gene's germline CDR1 is MDHEN and CDR2 SYDVKM. The CDR3 loop is CASSFPPQGSSGANVLTF. CDR3 coding DNA: TGTGCCAGCAGTTTCCCCCCCCAGGGTTCCTCTGGGGCCAACGTCCTGACTTTC.

V is TRBV27 and J is TRBJ1-2, with TRBD1 as a possible D gene (5 bases). CDR1 is MNHEY, CDR2 SMNVEV, per germline (reference sequence). CDR3 length: 14 amino acids. V lost 4 bases and J 4 bases, leaving 13 bases between the germline ends. Here the CDR3 DNA reads TGTGCCAGCAGTTCCCTGACAGCGCCCTATGGCTACACCTTC. Translated: CASSSLTAPYGYTF.